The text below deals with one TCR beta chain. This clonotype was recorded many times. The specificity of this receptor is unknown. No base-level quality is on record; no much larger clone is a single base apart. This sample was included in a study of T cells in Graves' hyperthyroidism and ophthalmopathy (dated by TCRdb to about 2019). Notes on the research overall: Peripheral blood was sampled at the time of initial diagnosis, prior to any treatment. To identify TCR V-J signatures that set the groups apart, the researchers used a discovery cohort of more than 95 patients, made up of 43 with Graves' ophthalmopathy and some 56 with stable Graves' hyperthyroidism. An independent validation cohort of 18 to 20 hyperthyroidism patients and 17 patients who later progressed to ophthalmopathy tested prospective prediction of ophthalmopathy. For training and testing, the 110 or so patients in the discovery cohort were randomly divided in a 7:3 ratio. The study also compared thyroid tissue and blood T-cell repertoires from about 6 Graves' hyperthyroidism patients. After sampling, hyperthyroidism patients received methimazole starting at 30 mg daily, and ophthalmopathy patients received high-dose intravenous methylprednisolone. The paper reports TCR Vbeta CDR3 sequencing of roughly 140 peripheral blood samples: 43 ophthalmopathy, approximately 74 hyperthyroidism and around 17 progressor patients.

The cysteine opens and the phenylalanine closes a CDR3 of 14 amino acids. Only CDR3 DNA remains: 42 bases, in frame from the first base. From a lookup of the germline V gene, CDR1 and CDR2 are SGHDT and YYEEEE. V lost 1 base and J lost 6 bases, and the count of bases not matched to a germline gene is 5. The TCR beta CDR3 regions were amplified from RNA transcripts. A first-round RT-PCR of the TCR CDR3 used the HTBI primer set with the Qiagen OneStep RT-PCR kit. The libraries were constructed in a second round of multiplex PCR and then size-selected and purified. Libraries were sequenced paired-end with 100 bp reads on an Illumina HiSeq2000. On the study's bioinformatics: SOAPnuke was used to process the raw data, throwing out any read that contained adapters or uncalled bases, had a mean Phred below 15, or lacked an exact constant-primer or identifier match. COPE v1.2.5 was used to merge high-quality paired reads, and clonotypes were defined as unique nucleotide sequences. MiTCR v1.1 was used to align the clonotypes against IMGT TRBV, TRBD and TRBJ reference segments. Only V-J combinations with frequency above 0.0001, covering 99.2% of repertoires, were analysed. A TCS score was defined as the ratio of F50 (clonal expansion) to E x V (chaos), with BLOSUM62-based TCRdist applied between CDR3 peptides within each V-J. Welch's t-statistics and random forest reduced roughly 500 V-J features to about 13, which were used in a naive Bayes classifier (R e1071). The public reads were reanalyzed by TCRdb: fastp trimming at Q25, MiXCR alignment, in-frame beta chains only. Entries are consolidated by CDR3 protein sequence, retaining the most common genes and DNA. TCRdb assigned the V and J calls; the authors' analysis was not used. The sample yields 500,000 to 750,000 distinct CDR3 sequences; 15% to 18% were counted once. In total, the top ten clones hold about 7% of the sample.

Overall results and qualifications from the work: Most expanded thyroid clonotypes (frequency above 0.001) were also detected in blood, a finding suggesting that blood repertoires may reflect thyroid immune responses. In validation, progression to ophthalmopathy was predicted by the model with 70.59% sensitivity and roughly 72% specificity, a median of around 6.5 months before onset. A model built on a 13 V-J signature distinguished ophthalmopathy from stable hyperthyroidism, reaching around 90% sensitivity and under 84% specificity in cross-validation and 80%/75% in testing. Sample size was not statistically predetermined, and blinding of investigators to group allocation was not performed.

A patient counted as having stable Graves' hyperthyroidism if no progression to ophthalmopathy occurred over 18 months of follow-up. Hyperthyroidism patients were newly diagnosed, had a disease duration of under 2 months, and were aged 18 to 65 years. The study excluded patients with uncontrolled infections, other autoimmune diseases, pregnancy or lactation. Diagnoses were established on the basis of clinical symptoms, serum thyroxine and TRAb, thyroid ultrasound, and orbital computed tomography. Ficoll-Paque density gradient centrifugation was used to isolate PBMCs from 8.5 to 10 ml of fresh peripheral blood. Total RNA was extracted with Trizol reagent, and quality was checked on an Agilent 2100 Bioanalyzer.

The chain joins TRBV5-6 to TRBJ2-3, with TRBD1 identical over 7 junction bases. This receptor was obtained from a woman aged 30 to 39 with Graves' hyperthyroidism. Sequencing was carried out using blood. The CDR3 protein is CASSLRGGADTQYF. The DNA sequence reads TGTGCCAGCAGCTTGAGAGGGGGCGCGGATACGCAGTATTTT.